This T cell receptor beta chain was obtained from a study of persistence of HIV-infected CD4 T cells. Across the whole study: Anti-CD3/anti-CD28 stimulation activated a higher proportion of cells than antigen stimulation, with lower memory fraction.

As for this clone: Its target is not known.

Germline CDR1 is LNHDA and CDR2 is SQIVND (reference sequence). J gave up 13 bases and V 4 bases, and 9 bases lay outside the gene matches. The CDR3 extends over 12 amino acids. Whole-study findings and limits: Within sorted populations, more oligoclonal TCRs accompanied more oligoclonal proviruses.

Anti-CD3/anti-CD28 beads served as a nonspecific positive control stimulus. Sorting selected CD4+ T cells upregulating both CD40 ligand and CD69. For at least 4 years, plasma HIV-1 RNA was undetectable (<50 copies/mL). The libraries were made with immunoSEQ version 4 in survey mode. TCRdb's copy holds only in-frame clones and misses some; the assay was immunoSEQ multiplex PCR. The sample holds tens of thousands of clones, 90% to 95% seen once. The source material was CD4+ T cells sorted from PBMCs after approximately 19-hour stimulation, sampled from a patient who received antiretroviral therapy. The sequence was collected from an adult man with HIV who was CMV-seropositive. V usage is TRBV19 and J usage is TRBJ1-2, with TRBD1 matching 7 bases. As DNA, the CDR3 is TGTGCCAGTAGTACTGCACAGGGGAACTGCACCTTC. This encodes CASSTAQGNCTF.